This T cell receptor (beta chain) was sequenced for a study of blood T cells in healthy people across ages. This clonotype was observed a handful of times. With a J-beta primer mix and a sample-barcoded 5' primer, a second PCR ran about 6 to 11 cycles. Each CDR3 protein is one row after TCRdb ran MiXCR on the 5' RACE reads. The sample carries about 720,000 distinct CDR3 sequences, around 25% recorded once. There were healthy Caucasian individuals from Russia, aged about 6 to 95, serving as donors. The same sample was also studied in work on T cells of mothers and their children.

This TCR derives from a boy younger than 18 in good health. The material sequenced was blood.

The CDR3 bases are TGTGCCAGCAGCTTAGATGGTAGTATGAACACTGAAGCTTTCTTT. Translation: CASSLDGSMNTEAFF. The chain couples TRBV7-2 to TRBJ1-1, with D uncertain. The CDR3 covers 15 residues. The germline V and J ends were trimmed by 1 base and 0 bases, with 9 bases remaining between them. Germline CDR1 SGHTA, CDR2 FQGNSA.